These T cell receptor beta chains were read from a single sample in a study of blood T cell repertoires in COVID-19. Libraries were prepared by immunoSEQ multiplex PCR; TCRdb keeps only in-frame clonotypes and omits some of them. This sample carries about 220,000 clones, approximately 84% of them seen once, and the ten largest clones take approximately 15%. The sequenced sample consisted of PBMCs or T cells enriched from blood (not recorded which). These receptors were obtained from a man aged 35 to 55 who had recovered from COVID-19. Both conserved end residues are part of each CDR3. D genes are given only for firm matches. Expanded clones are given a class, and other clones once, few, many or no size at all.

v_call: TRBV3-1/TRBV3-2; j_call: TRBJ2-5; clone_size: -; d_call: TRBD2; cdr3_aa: CASSETSGKETQYF; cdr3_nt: TGTGCCAGCAGCGAAACTAGCGGCAAAGAGACCCAGTACTTC
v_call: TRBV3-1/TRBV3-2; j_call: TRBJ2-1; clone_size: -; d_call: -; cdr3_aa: CASSQGSRQGYNEQFF; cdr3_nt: TGTGCCAGCAGCCAAGGTTCGCGCCAGGGCTACAATGAGCAGTTCTTC
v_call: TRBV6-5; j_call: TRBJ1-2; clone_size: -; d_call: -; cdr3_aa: CASSPSTYDGYTF; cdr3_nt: TGTGCCAGCAGCCCATCCACCTATGATGGCTACACCTTC
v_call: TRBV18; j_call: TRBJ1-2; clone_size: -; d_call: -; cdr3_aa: CASSPLSGANYGYTF; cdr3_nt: TGTGCCAGCTCACCATTGAGCGGAGCTAACTATGGCTACACCTTC
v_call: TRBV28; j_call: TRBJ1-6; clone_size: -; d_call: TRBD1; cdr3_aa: CASSSPGTVGSYNSPLHF; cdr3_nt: TGTGCCAGCAGTTCCCCCGGGACAGTGGGCTCCTATAATTCACCCCTCCACTTT
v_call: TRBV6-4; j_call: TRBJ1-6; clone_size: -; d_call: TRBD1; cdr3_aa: CASTFEGGTAMWSPLHF; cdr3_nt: TGTGCCAGCACCTTCGAAGGAGGGACAGCCATGTGGTCACCCCTCCACTTT
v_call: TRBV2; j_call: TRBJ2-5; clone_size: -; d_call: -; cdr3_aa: CASSTDGIRETQYF; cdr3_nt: TGTGCCAGCAGTACTGACGGGATTCGGGAGACCCAGTACTTC
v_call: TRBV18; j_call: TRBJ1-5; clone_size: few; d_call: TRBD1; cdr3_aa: CASSPGQGGNQPQHF; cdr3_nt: TGTGCCAGCTCACCGGGACAGGGAGGGAATCAGCCCCAGCATTTT
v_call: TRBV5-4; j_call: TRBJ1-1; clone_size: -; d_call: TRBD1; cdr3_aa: CASSLAGGRTEAFF; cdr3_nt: TGTGCCAGCAGCTTGGCAGGGGGCCGCACTGAAGCTTTCTTT
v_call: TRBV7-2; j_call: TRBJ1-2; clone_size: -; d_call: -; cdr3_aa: CASSLIRGVAYGYTF; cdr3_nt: TGTGCCAGCAGCTTAATTCGGGGGGTTGCCTATGGCTACACCTTC